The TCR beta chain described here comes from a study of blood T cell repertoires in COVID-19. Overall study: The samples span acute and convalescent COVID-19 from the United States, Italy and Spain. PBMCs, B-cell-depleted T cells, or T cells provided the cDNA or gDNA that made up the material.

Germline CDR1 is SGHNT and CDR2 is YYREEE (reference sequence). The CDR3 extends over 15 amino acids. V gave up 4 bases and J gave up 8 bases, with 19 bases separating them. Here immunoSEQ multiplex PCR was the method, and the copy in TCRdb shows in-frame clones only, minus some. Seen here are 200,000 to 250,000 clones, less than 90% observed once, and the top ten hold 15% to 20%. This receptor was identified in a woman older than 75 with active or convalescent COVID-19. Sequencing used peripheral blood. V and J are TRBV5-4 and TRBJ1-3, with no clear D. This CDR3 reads CASSKDRLWSDTIYF. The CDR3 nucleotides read TGTGCCAGCAGCAAAGACCGGCTCTGGAGTGACACCATATATTTT.